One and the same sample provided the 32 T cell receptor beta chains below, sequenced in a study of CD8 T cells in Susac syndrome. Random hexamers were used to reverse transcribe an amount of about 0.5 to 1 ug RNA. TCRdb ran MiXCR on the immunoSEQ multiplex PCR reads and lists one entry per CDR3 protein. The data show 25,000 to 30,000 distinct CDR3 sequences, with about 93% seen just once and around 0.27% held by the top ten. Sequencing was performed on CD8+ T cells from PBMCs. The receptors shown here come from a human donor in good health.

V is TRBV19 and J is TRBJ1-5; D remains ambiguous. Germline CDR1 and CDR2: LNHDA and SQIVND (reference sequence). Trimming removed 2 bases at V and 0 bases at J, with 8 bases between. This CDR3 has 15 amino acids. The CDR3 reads CASSIPGNSNQPQHF. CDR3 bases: TGTGCCAGTAGTATACCGGGGAATAGCAATCAGCCCCAGCATTTT. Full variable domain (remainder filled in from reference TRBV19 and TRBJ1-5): DGGITQSPKYLFRKEGQNVTLSCEQNLNHDAMYWYRQDPGQGLRLIYYSQIVNDFQKGDIAEGYSVSREKKESFPLTVTSAQKNPTAFYLCASSIPGNSNQPQHFGDGTRLSIL.

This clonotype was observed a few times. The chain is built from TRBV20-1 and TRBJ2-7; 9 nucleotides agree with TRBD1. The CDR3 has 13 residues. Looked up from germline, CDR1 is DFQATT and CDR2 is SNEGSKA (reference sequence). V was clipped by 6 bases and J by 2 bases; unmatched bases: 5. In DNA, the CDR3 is TGCAGTGCCCTGGGACAGGGCCCCTACGAGCAGTACTTC. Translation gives CSALGQGPYEQYF.

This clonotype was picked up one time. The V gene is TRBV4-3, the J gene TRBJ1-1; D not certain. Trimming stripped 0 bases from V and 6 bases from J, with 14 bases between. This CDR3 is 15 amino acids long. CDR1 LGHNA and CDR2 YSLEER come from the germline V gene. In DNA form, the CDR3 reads TGCGCCAGCAGCCAAGAACCAGAAACGATGCCTGAAGCTTTCTTT. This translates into CASSQEPETMPEAFF.

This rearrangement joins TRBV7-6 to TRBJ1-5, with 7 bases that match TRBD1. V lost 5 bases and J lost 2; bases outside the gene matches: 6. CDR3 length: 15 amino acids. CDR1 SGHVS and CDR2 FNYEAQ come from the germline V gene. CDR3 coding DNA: TGTGCCAGCAGCCCGACAGGGTATGGCAATCAGCCCCAGCATTTT. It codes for CASSPTGYGNQPQHF.

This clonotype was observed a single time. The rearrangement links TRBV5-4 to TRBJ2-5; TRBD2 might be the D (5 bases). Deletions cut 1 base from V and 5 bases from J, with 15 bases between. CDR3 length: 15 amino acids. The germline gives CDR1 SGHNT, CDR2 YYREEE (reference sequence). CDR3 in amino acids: CASSLSASPKETQYF. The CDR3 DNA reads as TGTGCCAGCAGCTTGAGCGCTAGCCCCAAGGAGACCCAGTACTTC.

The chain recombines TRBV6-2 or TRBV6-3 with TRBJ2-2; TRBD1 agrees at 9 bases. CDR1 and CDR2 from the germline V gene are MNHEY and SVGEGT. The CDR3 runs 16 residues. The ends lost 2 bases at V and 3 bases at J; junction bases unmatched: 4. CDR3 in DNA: TGTGCCAGCAGTTACGCACGGACAGGGGACACCGGGGAGCTGTTTTTT. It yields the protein CASSYARTGDTGELFF.

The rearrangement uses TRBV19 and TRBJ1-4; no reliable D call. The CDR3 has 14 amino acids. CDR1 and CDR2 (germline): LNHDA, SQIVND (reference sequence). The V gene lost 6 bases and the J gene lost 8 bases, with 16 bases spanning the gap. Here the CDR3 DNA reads TGTGCCAGTAGGGAGAGGGTATTGGAGGAAAAACTGTTTTTT. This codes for CASRERVLEEKLFF.

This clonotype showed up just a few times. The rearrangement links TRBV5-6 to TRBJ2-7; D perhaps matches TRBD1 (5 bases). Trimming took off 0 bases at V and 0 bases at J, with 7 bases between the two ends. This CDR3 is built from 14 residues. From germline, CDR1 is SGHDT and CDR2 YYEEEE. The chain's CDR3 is CASSLGQGSYEQYF. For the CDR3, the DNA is TGTGCCAGCAGCTTGGGGCAGGGCTCCTACGAGCAGTACTTC.

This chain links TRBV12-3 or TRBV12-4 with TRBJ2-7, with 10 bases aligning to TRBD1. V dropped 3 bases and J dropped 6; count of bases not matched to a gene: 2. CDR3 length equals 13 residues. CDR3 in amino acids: CASSFGQGVEQYF. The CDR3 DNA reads TGTGCCAGCAGTTTTGGACAGGGGGTCGAGCAGTACTTC.

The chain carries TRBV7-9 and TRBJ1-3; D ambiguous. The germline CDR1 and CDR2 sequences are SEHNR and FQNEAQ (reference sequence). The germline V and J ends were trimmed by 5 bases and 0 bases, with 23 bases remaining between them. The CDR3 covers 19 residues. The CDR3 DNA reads TGTGCCAGCAGCGTGGGTTTAAGCCCCCGAAGAAGCTCTGGAAACACCATATATTTT. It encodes CASSVGLSPRRSSGNTIYF.

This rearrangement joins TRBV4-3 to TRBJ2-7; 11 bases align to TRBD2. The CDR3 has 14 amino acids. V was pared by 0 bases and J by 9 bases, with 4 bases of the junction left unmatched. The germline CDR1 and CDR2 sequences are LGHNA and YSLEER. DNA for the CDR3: TGCGCCAGCAGCCAAGATACCACTAGCGGGGGGCAGTACTTC. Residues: CASSQDTTSGGQYF.

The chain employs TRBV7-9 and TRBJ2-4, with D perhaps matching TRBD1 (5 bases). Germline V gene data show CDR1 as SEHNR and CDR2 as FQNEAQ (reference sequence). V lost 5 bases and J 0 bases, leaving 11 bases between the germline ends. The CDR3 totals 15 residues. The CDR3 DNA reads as TGTGCCAGCAGCCTACAAGGGGCAGCCAAAAACATTCAGTACTTC. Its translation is CASSLQGAAKNIQYF.

CDR3: CSVVFYSGTPYEQYF. The CDR3 DNA follows: TGCAGCGTTGTCTTTTACTCCGGGACCCCCTACGAGCAGTACTTC. The chain carries TRBV29-1 and TRBJ2-7, with D perhaps being TRBD1 or TRBD2 (5 bases each). Germline CDR1 is SQVTM and CDR2 is ANQGSEA. The CDR3 totals 15 residues. Trimming stripped 4 bases from V and 2 bases from J, with 18 bases between.

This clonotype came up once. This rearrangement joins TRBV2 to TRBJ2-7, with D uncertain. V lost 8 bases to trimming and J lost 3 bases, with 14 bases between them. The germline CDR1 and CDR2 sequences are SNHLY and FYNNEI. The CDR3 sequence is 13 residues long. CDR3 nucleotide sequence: TGTGCCAGCCTCCTAAGTTACAGCTACGAGCAGTACTTC. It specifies CASLLSYSYEQYF. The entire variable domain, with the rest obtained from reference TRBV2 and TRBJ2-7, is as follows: EPEVTQTPSHQVTQMGQEVILRCVPISNHLYFYWYRQILGQKVEFLVSFYNNEISEKSEIFDDQFSVERPDGSNFTLKIRSTKLEDSAMYFCASLLSYSYEQYFGPGTRLTVT.

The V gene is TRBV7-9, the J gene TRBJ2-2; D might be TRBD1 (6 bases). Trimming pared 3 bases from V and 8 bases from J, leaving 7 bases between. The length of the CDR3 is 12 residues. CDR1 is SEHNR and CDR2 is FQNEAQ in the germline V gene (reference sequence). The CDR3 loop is CASSFGTGELFF. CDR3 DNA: TGTGCCAGCAGCTTCGGGACAGGGGAGCTGTTTTTT. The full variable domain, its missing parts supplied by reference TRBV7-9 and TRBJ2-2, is DTGVSQNPRHKITKRGQNVTFRCDPISEHNRLYWYRQTLGQGPEFLTYFQNEAQLEKSRLLSDRFSAERPKGSFSTLEIQRTEQGDSAMYLCASSFGTGELFFGEGSRLTVL.

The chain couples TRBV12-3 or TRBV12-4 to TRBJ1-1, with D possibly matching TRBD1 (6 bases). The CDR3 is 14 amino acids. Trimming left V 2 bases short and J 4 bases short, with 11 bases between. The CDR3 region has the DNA TGTGCCAGCAGTTTAATTAGGGGGGGCACTGAAGCTTTCTTT. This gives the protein CASSLIRGGTEAFF.

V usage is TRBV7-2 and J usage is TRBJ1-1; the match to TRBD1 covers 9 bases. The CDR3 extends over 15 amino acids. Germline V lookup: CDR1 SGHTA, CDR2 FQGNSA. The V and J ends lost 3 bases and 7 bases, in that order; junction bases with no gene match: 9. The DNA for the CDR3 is TGTGCCAGCAGCTTTAAGGGGGGACAGGGTCTTGAAGCTTTCTTT. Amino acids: CASSFKGGQGLEAFF.

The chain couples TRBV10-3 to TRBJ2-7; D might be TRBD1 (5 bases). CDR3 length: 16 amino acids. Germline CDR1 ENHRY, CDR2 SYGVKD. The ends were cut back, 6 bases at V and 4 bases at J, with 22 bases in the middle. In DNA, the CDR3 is TGTGCCATCAGCCCTGATAAGGGGCGCTTTATTTACGAGCAGTACTTC. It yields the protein CAISPDKGRFIYEQYF.

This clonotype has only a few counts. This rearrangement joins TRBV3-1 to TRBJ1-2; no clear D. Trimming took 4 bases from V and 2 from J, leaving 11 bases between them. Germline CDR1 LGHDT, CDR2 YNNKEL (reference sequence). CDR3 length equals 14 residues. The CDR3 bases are TGTGCCAGCAGCCGCAGTGAGAGAAACTATGGCTACACCTTC. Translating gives CASSRSERNYGYTF. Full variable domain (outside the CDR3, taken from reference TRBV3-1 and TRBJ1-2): DTAVSQTPKYLVTQMGNDKSIKCEQNLGHDTMYWYKQDSKKFLKIMFSYNNKELIINETVPNRFSPKSPDKAHLNLHINSLELGDSAVYFCASSRSERNYGYTFGSGTRLTVV.

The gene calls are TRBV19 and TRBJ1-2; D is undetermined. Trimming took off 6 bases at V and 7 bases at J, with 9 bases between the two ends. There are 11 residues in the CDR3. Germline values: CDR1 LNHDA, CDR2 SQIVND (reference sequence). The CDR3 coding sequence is TGTGCCAGTAGAGAACCCATTGGCTACACCTTC. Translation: CASREPIGYTF.

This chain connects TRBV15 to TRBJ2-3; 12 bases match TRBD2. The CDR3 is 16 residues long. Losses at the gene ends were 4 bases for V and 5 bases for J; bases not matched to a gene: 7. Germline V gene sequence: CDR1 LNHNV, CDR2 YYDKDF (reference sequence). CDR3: CATSTPSGGGKDTQYF. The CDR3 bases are TGTGCCACCAGCACTCCTAGCGGGGGGGGTAAAGATACGCAGTATTTT.

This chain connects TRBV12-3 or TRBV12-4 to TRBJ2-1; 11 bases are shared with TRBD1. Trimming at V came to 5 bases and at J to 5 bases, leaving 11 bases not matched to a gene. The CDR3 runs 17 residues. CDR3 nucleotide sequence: TGTGCCAGCAGTCCCAGATCGGACAGGGGGCCGAACAATGAGCAGTTCTTC. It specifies CASSPRSDRGPNNEQFF.

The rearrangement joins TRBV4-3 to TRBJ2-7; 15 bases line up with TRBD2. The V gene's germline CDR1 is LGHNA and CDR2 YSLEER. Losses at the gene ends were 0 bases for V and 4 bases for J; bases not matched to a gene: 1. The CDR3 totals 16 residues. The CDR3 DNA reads TGCGCCAGCAGCCAAGATGGGACTAGCGGGGGGTACGAGCAGTACTTC. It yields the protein CASSQDGTSGGYEQYF.

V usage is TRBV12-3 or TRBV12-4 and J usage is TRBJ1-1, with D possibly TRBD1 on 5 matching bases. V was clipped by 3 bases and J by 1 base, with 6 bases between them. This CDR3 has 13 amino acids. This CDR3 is CASSFGTNTEAFF. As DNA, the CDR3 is TGTGCCAGCAGTTTCGGGACGAACACTGAAGCTTTCTTT.

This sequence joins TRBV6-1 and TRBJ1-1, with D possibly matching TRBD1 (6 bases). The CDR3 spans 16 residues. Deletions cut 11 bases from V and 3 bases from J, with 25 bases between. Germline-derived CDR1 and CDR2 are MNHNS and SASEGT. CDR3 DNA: TGTGCCTCCGCGGCAGGGGTTAAAAGTAGGGACACTGAAGCTTTCTTT. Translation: CASAAGVKSRDTEAFF.

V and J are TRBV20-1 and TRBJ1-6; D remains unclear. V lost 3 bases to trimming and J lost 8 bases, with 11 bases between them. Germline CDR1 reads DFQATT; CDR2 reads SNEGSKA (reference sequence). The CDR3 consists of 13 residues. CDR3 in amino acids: CSAREPGDSPLHF. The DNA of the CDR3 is TGCAGTGCTAGGGAACCCGGTGATTCACCCCTCCACTTT.

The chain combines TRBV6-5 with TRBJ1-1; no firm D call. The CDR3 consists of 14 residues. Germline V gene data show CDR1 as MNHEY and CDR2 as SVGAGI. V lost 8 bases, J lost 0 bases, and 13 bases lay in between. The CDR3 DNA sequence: TGTGCCAGCGGGCCGACGGGAATGAACACTGAAGCTTTCTTT. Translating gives CASGPTGMNTEAFF.

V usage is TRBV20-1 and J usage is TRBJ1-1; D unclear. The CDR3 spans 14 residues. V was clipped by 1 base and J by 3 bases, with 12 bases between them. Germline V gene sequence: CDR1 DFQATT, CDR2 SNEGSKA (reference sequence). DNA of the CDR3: TGCAGTGCTAGAGTTCCGGGTAGAGACACTGAAGCTTTCTTT. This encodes CSARVPGRDTEAFF.

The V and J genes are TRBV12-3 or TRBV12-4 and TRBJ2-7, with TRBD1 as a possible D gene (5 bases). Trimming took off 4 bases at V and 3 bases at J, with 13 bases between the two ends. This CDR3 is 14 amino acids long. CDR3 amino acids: CASSSWGRVYEQYF. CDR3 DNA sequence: TGTGCCAGCAGTTCCTGGGGCAGGGTCTACGAGCAGTACTTC.

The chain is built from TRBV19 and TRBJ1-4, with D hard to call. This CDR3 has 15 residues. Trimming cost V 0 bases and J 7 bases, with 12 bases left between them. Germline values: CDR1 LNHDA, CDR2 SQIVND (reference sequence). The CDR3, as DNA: TGTGCCAGTAGTATAGATCTAGGACTCCGTGAAAAACTGTTTTTT. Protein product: CASSIDLGLREKLFF. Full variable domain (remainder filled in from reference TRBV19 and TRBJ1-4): DGGITQSPKYLFRKEGQNVTLSCEQNLNHDAMYWYRQDPGQGLRLIYYSQIVNDFQKGDIAEGYSVSREKKESFPLTVTSAQKNPTAFYLCASSIDLGLREKLFFGSGTQLSVL.

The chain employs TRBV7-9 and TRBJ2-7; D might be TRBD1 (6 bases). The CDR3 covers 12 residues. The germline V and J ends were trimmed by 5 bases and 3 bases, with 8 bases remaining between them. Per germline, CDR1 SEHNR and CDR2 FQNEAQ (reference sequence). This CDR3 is CASSTDSYEQYF. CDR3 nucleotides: TGTGCCAGCAGCACGGACAGCTACGAGCAGTACTTC.

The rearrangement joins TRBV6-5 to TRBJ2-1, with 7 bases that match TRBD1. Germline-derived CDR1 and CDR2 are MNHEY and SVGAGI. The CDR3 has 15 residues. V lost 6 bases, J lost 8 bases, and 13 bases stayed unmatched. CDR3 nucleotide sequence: TGTGCCAGCAGGGTGACAGGGTCAAGAAGGGATGAGCAGTTCTTC. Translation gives CASRVTGSRRDEQFF.